This is a list of T cell receptor beta chains from one sample in a study of blood T cells in healthy people across ages. TCRdb re-called the 5' RACE reads with MiXCR, one entry per CDR3 protein. The data hold more than 1,000,000 distinct CDR3 sequences, with about 25% observed a single time. The sample was also reused in another study, on T cells of mothers and their children.

Input material: blood. The receptors stem from a girl aged 2 to 9 in good health. CDR3s include the opening cysteine and the closing phenylalanine or tryptophan. Each record gives: clone size, V gene, D gene, J gene, CDR3 protein, CDR3 DNA. D genes are given only for firm matches. The size field is filled for only some rows; it gives once, few, many or a size class.

abundance: many
v_gene: TRBV12-5
d_gene: -
j_gene: TRBJ2-6
CDR3aa: CASAPGGANVLTF
CDR3nt: TGTGCTAGTGCCCCCGGTGGGGCCAACGTCCTGACTTTC

abundance: few
v_gene: TRBV20-1
d_gene: -
j_gene: TRBJ2-7
CDR3aa: CSARYEGYEQYF
CDR3nt: TGCAGTGCTAGGTACGAGGGCTACGAGCAGTACTTC

abundance: few
v_gene: TRBV6-5
d_gene: -
j_gene: TRBJ2-6
CDR3aa: CASREFSGANVLTF
CDR3nt: TGTGCCAGCAGGGAGTTCTCTGGGGCCAACGTCCTGACTTTC

abundance: -
v_gene: TRBV12-3/TRBV12-4
d_gene: TRBD1
j_gene: TRBJ2-7
CDR3aa: CASSTGGATYEQYF
CDR3nt: TGTGCCAGCAGTACAGGGGGTGCAACCTACGAGCAGTACTTC

abundance: -
v_gene: TRBV5-1
d_gene: -
j_gene: TRBJ1-4
CDR3aa: CASSLVEGQGEKLFF
CDR3nt: TGCGCCAGCAGCTTGGTAGAGGGCCAGGGCGAAAAACTGTTTTTT

abundance: -
v_gene: TRBV6-2/TRBV6-3
d_gene: -
j_gene: TRBJ2-1
CDR3aa: CASSYRDTDCNEQFF
CDR3nt: TGTGCCAGCAGTTACCGGGACACGGATTGCAATGAGCAGTTCTTC

abundance: few
v_gene: TRBV21-1
d_gene: -
j_gene: TRBJ2-4
CDR3aa: CASSNSLKNIQYF
CDR3nt: TGTGCCAGCAGCAATAGTCTCAAAAACATTCAGTACTTC

abundance: -
v_gene: TRBV5-1
d_gene: -
j_gene: TRBJ2-3
CDR3aa: CASSLIGLITDTQYF
CDR3nt: TGCGCCAGCAGCTTAATAGGTCTCATCACAGATACGCAGTATTTT

abundance: few
v_gene: TRBV4-3
d_gene: -
j_gene: TRBJ2-4
CDR3aa: CASSQVLRGGAKNIQYF
CDR3nt: TGCGCCAGCAGCCAAGTGCTAAGGGGGGGAGCCAAAAACATTCAGTACTTC

abundance: few
v_gene: TRBV20-1
d_gene: TRBD2
j_gene: TRBJ2-3
CDR3aa: CSATGTSGTGTQYF
CDR3nt: TGCAGTGCTACGGGGACTAGCGGCACAGGTACGCAGTATTTT

abundance: few
v_gene: TRBV24-1
d_gene: TRBD1
j_gene: TRBJ1-2
CDR3aa: CATSRTGTGYGYTF
CDR3nt: TGTGCCACCAGCAGGACAGGGACTGGCTATGGCTACACCTTC

abundance: many
v_gene: TRBV6-5
d_gene: -
j_gene: TRBJ2-5
CDR3aa: CASSYAGQETQYF
CDR3nt: TGTGCCAGCAGTTATGCAGGCCAAGAGACCCAGTACTTC

abundance: few
v_gene: TRBV20-1
d_gene: -
j_gene: TRBJ1-4
CDR3aa: CSARDIRGATNEKLFF
CDR3nt: TGCAGTGCTAGAGATATTCGGGGTGCAACTAATGAAAAACTGTTTTTT

abundance: -
v_gene: TRBV2
d_gene: TRBD2
j_gene: TRBJ2-7
CDR3aa: CASTPERGLGEQYF
CDR3nt: TGTGCCAGCACCCCGGAGCGGGGTCTTGGCGAGCAGTACTTC

abundance: few
v_gene: TRBV5-4
d_gene: -
j_gene: TRBJ1-2
CDR3aa: CASSQSHGVDGYTF
CDR3nt: TGTGCCAGCAGTCAAAGCCACGGGGTGGATGGCTACACCTTC

abundance: few
v_gene: TRBV11-1
d_gene: -
j_gene: TRBJ2-7
CDR3aa: CATQAPGNYEQYF
CDR3nt: TGTGCCACCCAAGCTCCAGGGAACTACGAGCAGTACTTC

abundance: -
v_gene: TRBV20-1
d_gene: -
j_gene: TRBJ2-3
CDR3aa: CSARELGAPTDTQYF
CDR3nt: TGCAGTGCTAGAGAGTTGGGGGCTCCCACAGATACGCAGTATTTT

abundance: -
v_gene: TRBV14
d_gene: TRBD1
j_gene: TRBJ1-2
CDR3aa: CASSQWTGTQGYTF
CDR3nt: TGTGCCAGCAGCCAATGGACAGGGACACAGGGCTACACCTTC

abundance: -
v_gene: TRBV5-1
d_gene: -
j_gene: TRBJ2-2
CDR3aa: CASSLGLDAGELFF
CDR3nt: TGCGCCAGCAGCTTGGGACTAGATGCCGGGGAGCTGTTTTTT

abundance: -
v_gene: TRBV24-1
d_gene: TRBD2
j_gene: TRBJ2-3
CDR3aa: CATAGGTDTQYF
CDR3nt: TGTGCCACCGCGGGGGGAACAGATACGCAGTATTTT

abundance: many
v_gene: TRBV11-3
d_gene: -
j_gene: TRBJ1-4
CDR3aa: CASSLREKLFF
CDR3nt: TGTGCCAGCAGCTTACGGGAAAAACTGTTTTTT

abundance: -
v_gene: TRBV6-5
d_gene: -
j_gene: TRBJ2-1
CDR3aa: CASSDWPRNEQFF
CDR3nt: TGTGCCAGCAGTGACTGGCCGAGGAATGAGCAGTTCTTC

abundance: -
v_gene: TRBV7-2
d_gene: TRBD1
j_gene: TRBJ2-7
CDR3aa: CASSPRPTGEDEQYF
CDR3nt: TGTGCCAGCAGCCCCCGTCCGACAGGGGAGGACGAGCAGTACTTC

abundance: -
v_gene: TRBV6-1
d_gene: -
j_gene: TRBJ1-2
CDR3aa: CASSEAPGTNYGYTF
CDR3nt: TGTGCCAGCAGTGAAGCGCCAGGGACTAACTATGGCTACACCTTC

abundance: -
v_gene: TRBV28
d_gene: TRBD1
j_gene: TRBJ1-5
CDR3aa: CASSFVRGPGNQPQHF
CDR3nt: TGTGCCAGCAGTTTTGTCAGGGGGCCGGGAAATCAGCCCCAGCATTTT

abundance: -
v_gene: TRBV3-1
d_gene: -
j_gene: TRBJ2-7
CDR3aa: CASSQRRTPQGPPRKQYF
CDR3nt: TGTGCCAGCAGCCAAAGAAGAACACCCCAGGGCCCTCCGCGGAAGCAGTACTTC

abundance: -
v_gene: TRBV19
d_gene: TRBD2
j_gene: TRBJ2-7
CDR3aa: CASKRESSYEQYF
CDR3nt: TGTGCCAGTAAGCGGGAGAGCTCCTACGAGCAGTACTTC

abundance: -
v_gene: TRBV7-2
d_gene: TRBD2
j_gene: TRBJ2-1
CDR3aa: CASSVDSGGANEQFF
CDR3nt: TGTGCCAGCAGCGTAGATAGCGGGGGGGCCAATGAGCAGTTCTTC

abundance: -
v_gene: TRBV12-3/TRBV12-4
d_gene: -
j_gene: TRBJ2-1
CDR3aa: CASNIQSPSEQFF
CDR3nt: TGTGCCAGCAACATCCAGAGCCCTAGTGAGCAGTTCTTC

abundance: few
v_gene: TRBV28
d_gene: -
j_gene: TRBJ2-6
CDR3aa: CASSLGRLRSGANVLTF
CDR3nt: TGTGCCAGCAGTCTAGGACGGCTTCGCTCTGGGGCCAACGTCCTGACTTTC

abundance: few
v_gene: TRBV4-2
d_gene: -
j_gene: TRBJ2-7
CDR3aa: CASSQAAGRYEQYF
CDR3nt: TGTGCCAGCAGCCAGGCTGCGGGGCGCTACGAGCAGTACTTC

abundance: -
v_gene: TRBV29-1
d_gene: -
j_gene: TRBJ1-2
CDR3aa: CSVETMGTTYYGYTF
CDR3nt: TGCAGCGTTGAGACGATGGGGACCACTTATTATGGCTACACCTTC

abundance: many
v_gene: TRBV6-2/TRBV6-3
d_gene: -
j_gene: TRBJ2-5
CDR3aa: CASSYPETQYF
CDR3nt: TGTGCCAGCAGTTACCCAGAGACCCAGTACTTC